Listed below are T cell receptor beta chains from one sample, sequenced in a study of regulatory T cells in long-lasting Graves disease. TCRdb passed the multiplex PCR reads through MiXCR, listing each CDR3 protein once. The sample includes almost 350,000 distinct CDR3 sequences, 20% of them seen just once. The material sequenced was peripheral blood mononuclear cells (PBMCs), taken when the disease was refractory, from a patient treated with antithyroid drugs. These receptors all come from a female donor with Graves disease. Each CDR3 is given with its conserved first and last residue.

v_call cdr3_aa
TRBV12-3/TRBV12-4 CANSLEFGDRGPYGYTF
TRBV7-8 CASSLLGQNQPQHF
TRBV2 CASSEGSPQETQYF
TRBV7-2 CASSPPLTGVGNTIYF
TRBV10-3 CAISSGTDSYEQYF
TRBV20-1 CSARDARGNQGYTF
TRBV6-1 CASRQDSNYGYTF
TRBV28 CASGDWGSGNQPQHF
TRBV11-2 CASSPGLGVGEKLFF
TRBV7-2 CASSPSGATWDTQYF
TRBV18 CASSPRPAGQETQYF
TRBV7-9 CASSPIGETQYF
TRBV11-2 CASSLELGVGVTDTQYF
TRBV7-2 CASSLGRSEAFF
TRBV2 CASSLTGVHEQYF
TRBV6-1 CASRQGLGGYTF
TRBV30 CAWSTTEAFF
TRBV6-2/TRBV6-3 CASSYHRERQPQHF
TRBV19 CASSRLSGEKLFF
TRBV4-3 CASSQDRGTNSPLHF
TRBV27 CASSSRSSYEQYF
TRBV2 CASKIDPYSAYEQYF
TRBV7-2 CASSLEKSPEAFF
TRBV5-5 CASSLASGYPNEKLFF
TRBV12-3/TRBV12-4 CASRRDSTNYGYTF
TRBV4-1 CASSFSTEAFF
TRBV7-3 CASSSLQGFPYEQYF
TRBV4-1 CASSQVDRGRSEAFF
TRBV6-1 CASSPIAGSNQPQHF